This TCR beta chain was identified in a study of T cells in Graves' hyperthyroidism and ophthalmopathy. The study, taken as a whole, reports: Ophthalmopathy, as predicted by the model, came a median around 6.7 months after the prediction. Most clonotypes that expanded in the thyroid above 0.001 also showed up in blood.

Researchers took RNA transcripts and amplified the TCR beta CDR3 regions from them. A set of HTBI primers served as the primers for a first-round RT-PCR of the TCR CDR3. One entry per CDR3 protein results from TCRdb running MiXCR on the multiplex PCR reads. The sample shows 400,000 to 500,000 distinct CDR3 sequences, around an eighth of them seen only once. CDR3 length: 12 residues. CDR1 GTSNPN and CDR2 SVGIG come from the germline V gene (reference sequence). V gave up 3 bases and J gave up 2 bases, with 8 bases separating them. This clonotype was seen only a few times. The antigen remains undetermined. No progression to ophthalmopathy during 18 months of follow-up defined stable disease. Patients aged 18 to 65 had newly diagnosed hyperthyroidism lasting under 2 months.

The V and J genes are TRBV30 and TRBJ2-7, with D unclear. This TCR derives from a woman in her late teens or twenties with Graves' hyperthyroidism. The sample consisted of blood. The CDR3 loop reads CAWSAGAYEQYF. In DNA form, the CDR3 reads TGTGCCTGGAGCGCCGGAGCCTACGAGCAGTACTTC.